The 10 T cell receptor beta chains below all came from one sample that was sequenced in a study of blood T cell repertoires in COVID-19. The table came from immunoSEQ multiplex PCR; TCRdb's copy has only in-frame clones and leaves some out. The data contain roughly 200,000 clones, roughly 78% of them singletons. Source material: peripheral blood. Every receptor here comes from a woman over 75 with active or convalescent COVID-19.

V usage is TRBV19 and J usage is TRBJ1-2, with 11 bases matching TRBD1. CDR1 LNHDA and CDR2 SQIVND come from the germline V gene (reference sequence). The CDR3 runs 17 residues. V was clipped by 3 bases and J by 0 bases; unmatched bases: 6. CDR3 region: CASSITPGQGANYGYTF. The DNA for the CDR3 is TGTGCCAGTAGTATCACACCGGGACAGGGGGCTAACTATGGCTACACCTTC.

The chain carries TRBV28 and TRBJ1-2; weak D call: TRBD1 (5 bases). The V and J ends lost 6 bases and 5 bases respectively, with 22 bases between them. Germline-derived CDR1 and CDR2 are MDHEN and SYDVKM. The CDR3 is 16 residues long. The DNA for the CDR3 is TGTGCCAGCAGCCAGATTCGTCAGGGTTCAGTATATGGCTACACCTTC. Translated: CASSQIRQGSVYGYTF.

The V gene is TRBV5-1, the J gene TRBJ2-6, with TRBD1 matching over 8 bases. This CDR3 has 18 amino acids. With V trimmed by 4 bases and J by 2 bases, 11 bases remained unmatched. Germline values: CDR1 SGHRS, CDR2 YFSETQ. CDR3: CASSPGQGMAAGANVLTF. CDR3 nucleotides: TGCGCCAGCAGCCCCGGACAGGGCATGGCGGCTGGGGCCAACGTCCTGACTTTC.

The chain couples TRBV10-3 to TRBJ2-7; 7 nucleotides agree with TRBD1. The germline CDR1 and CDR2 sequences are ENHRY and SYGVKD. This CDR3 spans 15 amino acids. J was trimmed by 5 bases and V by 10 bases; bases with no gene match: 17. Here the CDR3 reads CANPHRGAGTHEQYF. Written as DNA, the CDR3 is TGTGCCAACCCTCACAGGGGAGCAGGGACCCACGAGCAGTACTTC.

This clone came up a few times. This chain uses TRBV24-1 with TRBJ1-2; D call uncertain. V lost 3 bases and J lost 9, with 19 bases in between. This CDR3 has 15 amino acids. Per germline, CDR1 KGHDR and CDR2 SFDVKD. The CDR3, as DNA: TGTGCCACCAGTGATGCGAGCGGAGATGGTAGAAGCTACACCTTC. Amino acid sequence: CATSDASGDGRSYTF.

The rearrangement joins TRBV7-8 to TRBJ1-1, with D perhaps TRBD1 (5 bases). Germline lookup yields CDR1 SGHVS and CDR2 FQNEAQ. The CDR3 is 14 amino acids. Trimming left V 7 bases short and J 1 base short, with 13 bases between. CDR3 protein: CASKRGNANTEAFF. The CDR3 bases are TGTGCCAGCAAAAGGGGAAATGCGAACACTGAAGCTTTCTTT.

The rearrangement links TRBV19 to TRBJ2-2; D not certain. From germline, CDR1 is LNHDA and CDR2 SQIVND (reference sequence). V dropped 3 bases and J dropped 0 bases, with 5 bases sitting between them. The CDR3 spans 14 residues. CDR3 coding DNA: TGTGCCAGTAGTATCTCAGCGAACACCGGGGAGCTGTTTTTT. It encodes CASSISANTGELFF.

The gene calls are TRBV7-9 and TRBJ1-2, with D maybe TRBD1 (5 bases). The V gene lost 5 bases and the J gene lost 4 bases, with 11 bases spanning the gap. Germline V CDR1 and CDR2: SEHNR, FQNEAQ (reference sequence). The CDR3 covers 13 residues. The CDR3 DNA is TGTGCCAGCAGCGGGGCTTGGGGCTATGGCTACACCTTC. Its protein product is CASSGAWGYGYTF.

DNA for the CDR3: TGCGCCAGCCCCGAGTCTACTACAGGGGGCGGGGGCACTGAAGCTTTCTTT. This encodes CASPESTTGGGGTEAFF. V gene TRBV10-1 combines with J gene TRBJ1-1, with 9 bases that match TRBD1. This CDR3 spans 17 amino acids. V lost 8 bases and J lost 4; bases outside the gene matches: 17. Per the germline V gene, CDR1 is WNHNN and CDR2 is SYGVQD (reference sequence).

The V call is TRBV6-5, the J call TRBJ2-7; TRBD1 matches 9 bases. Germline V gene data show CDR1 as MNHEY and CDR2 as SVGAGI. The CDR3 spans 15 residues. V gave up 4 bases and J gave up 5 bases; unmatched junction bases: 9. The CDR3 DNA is TGTGCCAGCAGTTTATCCTGGACAGGGGTGAACGAGCAGTACTTC. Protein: CASSLSWTGVNEQYF.